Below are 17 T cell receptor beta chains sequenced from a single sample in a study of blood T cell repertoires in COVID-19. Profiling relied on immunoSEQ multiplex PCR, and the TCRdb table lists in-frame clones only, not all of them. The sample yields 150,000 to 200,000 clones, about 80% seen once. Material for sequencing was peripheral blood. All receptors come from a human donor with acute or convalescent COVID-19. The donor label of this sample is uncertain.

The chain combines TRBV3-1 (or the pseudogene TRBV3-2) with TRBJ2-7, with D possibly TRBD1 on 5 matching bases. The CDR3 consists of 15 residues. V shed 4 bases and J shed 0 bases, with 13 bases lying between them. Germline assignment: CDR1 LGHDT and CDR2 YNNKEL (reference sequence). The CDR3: CASSPRGAISYEQYF. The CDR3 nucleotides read TGTGCCAGCAGCCCCCGTGGGGCTATCTCCTACGAGCAGTACTTC.

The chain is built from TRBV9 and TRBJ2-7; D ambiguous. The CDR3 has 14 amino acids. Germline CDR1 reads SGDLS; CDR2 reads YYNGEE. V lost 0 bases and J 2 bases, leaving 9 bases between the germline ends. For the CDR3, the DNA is TGTGCCAGCAGCGTAGTCCCAGGCCCCTACGAGCAGTACTTC. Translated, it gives CASSVVPGPYEQYF. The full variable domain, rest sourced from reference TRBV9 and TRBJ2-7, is DSGVTQTPKHLITATGQRVTLRCSPRSGDLSVYWYQQSLDQGLQFLIQYYNGEERAKGNILERFSAQQFPDLHSELNLSSLELGDSALYFCASSVVPGPYEQYFGPGTRLTVT.

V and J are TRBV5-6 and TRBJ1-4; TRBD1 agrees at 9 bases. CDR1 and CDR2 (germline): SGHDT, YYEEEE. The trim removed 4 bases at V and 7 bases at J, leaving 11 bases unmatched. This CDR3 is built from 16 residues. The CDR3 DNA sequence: TGTGCCAGCAGCACCCCGGGACAGGGTCGGATTGAAAAACTGTTTTTT. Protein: CASSTPGQGRIEKLFF.

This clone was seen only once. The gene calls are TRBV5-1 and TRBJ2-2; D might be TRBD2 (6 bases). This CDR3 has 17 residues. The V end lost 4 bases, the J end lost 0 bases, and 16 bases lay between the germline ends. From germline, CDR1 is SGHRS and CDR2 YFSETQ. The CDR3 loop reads CASSLASGAANTGELFF. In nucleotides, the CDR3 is TGCGCCAGCAGCCTGGCATCGGGAGCGGCGAACACCGGGGAGCTGTTTTTT.

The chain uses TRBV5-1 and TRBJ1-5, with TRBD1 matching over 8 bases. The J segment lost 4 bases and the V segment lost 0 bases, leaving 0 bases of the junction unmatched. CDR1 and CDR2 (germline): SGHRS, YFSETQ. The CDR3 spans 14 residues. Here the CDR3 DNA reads TGCGCCAGCAGCTTGGGGGACAGGAATCAGCCCCAGCATTTT. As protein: CASSLGDRNQPQHF.

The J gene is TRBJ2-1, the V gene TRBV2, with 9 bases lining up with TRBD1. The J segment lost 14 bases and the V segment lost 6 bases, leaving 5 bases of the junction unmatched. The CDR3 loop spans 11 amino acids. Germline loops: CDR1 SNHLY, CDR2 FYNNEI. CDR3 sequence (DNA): TGTGCCAGCAGCCCCGACAGGGGGGAGTTCTTC. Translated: CASSPDRGEFF.

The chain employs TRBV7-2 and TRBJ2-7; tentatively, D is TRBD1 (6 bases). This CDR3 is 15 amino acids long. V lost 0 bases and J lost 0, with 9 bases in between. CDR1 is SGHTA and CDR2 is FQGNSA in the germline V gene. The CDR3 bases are TGTGCCAGCAGCTTAGCGCCGGGACACTCCTACGAGCAGTACTTC. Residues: CASSLAPGHSYEQYF.

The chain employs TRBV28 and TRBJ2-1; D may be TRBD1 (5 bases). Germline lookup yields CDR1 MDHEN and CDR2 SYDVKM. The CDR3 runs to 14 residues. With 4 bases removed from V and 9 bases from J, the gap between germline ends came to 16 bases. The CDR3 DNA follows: TGTGCCAGCAGTTCCTACCGTCAGGGCAGTGAGCAGTTCTTC. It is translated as CASSSYRQGSEQFF.

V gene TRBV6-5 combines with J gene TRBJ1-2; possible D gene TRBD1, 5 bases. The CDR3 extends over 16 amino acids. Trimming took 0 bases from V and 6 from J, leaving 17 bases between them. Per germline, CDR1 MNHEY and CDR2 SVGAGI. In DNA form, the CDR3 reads TGTGCCAGCAGTTACTCGGATCGGCAGGGAAAGGATGGCTACACCTTC. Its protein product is CASSYSDRQGKDGYTF.

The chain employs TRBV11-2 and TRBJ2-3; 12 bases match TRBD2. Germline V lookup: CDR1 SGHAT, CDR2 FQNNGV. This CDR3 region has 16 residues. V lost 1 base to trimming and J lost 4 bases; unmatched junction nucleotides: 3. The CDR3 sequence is CASSLAASGGADTQYF. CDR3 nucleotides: TGTGCCAGCAGCTTAGCGGCTAGCGGGGGGGCAGATACGCAGTATTTT.

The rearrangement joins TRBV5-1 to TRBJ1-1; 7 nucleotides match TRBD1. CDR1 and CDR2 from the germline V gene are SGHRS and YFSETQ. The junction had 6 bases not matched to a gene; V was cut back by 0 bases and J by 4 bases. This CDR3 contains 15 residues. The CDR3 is CASSLEGQVGTEAFF. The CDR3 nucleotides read TGCGCCAGCAGCTTGGAAGGACAGGTAGGCACTGAAGCTTTCTTT. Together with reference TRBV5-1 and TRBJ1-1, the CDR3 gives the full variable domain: KAGVTQTPRYLIKTRGQQVTLSCSPISGHRSVSWYQQTPGQGLQFLFEYFSETQRNKGNFPGRFSGRQFSNSRSEMNVSTLELGDSALYLCASSLEGQVGTEAFFGQGTRLTVV.

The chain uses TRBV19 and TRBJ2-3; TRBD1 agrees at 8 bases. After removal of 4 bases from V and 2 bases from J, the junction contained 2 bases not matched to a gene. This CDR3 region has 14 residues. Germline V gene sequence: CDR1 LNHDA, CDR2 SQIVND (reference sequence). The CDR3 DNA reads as TGTGCCAGTAGTAGTCAGGGGGCCACAGATACGCAGTATTTT. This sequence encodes CASSSQGATDTQYF.

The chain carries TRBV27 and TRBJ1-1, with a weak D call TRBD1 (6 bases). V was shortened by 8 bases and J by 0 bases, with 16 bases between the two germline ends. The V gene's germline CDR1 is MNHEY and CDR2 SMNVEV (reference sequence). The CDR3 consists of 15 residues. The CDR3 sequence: CASSWGLPMNTEAFF. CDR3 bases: TGTGCCAGCTCCTGGGGGCTGCCCATGAACACTGAAGCTTTCTTT.

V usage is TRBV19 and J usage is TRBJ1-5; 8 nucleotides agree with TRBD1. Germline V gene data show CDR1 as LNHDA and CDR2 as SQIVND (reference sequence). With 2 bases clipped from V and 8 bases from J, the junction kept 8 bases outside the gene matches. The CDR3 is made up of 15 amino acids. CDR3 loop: CASSIQGAFLEPQHF. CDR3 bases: TGTGCCAGTAGTATACAGGGGGCATTCCTAGAGCCCCAGCATTTT. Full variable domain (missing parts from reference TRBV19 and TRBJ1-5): DGGITQSPKYLFRKEGQNVTLSCEQNLNHDAMYWYRQDPGQGLRLIYYSQIVNDFQKGDIAEGYSVSREKKESFPLTVTSAQKNPTAFYLCASSIQGAFLEPQHFGDGTRLSIL.

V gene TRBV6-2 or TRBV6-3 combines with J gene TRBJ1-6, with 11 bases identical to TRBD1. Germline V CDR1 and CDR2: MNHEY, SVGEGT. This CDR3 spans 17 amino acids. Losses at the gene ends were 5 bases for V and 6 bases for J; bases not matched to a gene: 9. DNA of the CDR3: TGTGCCAGCAGTGGCCGGGACAGGGGGTCGGGTAATTCACCCCTCCACTTT. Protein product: CASSGRDRGSGNSPLHF.

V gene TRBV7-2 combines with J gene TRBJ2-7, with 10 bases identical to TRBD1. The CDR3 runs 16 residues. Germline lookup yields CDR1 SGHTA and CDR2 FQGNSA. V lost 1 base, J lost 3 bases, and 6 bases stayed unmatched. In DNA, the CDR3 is TGTGCCAGCAGCTTAGTACCGGGACAGGGGAGCTACGAGCAGTACTTC. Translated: CASSLVPGQGSYEQYF.

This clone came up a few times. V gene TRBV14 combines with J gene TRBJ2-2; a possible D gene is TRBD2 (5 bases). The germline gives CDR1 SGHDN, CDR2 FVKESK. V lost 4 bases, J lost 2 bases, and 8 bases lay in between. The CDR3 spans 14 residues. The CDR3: CASSLTTNTGELFF. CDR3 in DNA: TGTGCCAGCAGCCTGACTACCAACACCGGGGAGCTGTTTTTT.